These T cell receptor beta chains were read from a single sample in a study of Ad26.COV2.S vaccination and SARS-CoV-2 variants. Libraries were prepared by immunoSEQ multiplex PCR; TCRdb keeps only in-frame clonotypes and omits some of them. Among 300,000 to 350,000 clones, around 88% were seen once, and the ten largest hold around 5%. The specimen comprised peripheral blood, sampled in a trial of Ad26.COV2.S vaccine versus placebo. The receptor set was obtained from a person aged 18-60 years who received the Ad26.COV2.S COVID-19 vaccine or a placebo. The CDR3 runs from the conserved cysteine through the conserved F or W. The D gene is left open where the match is weak. Clone size is given for some rows only: seen once, a few or many times, or a class if the clone is expanded.

.	.	TRBJ1-3	TRBV19	TGTGCCAGTAAACACGGAACTGGAAACACCATATATTTT	CASKHGTGNTIYF
.	TRBD1	TRBJ1-1	TRBV5-1	TGCGCCAGCAGCCCTCGACAGGGGACGAACACTGAAGCTTTCTTT	CASSPRQGTNTEAFF
.	.	TRBJ1-1	TRBV25-1	TGTGCCAGCAGTGAAGATACAGGGTCCCAGAACACTGAAGCTTTCTTT	CASSEDTGSQNTEAFF
few	.	TRBJ2-7	TRBV5-1	TGCGCCAGCAGCGAGGGACACGGCTACGAGCAGTACTTC	CASSEGHGYEQYF
.	.	TRBJ1-1	TRBV15	TGTGCCACCAGCAGAGATCTAGCGGGACACCCTTTTGAAGCTTTCTTT	CATSRDLAGHPFEAFF
.	.	TRBJ1-6	TRBV4-1	TGCGCCAGCAGCCAGGCAGGGAGTAGTCCCCTCCACTTT	CASSQAGSSPLHF
.	.	TRBJ2-7	TRBV6-1	TGTGCCAGCAGTGAAGAGGGGGAGCAGTACTTC	CASSEEGEQYF
.	.	TRBJ2-7	TRBV5-1	TGCGCCAGCAGCTTTCAAAGGACAGAAAAATACGAGCAGTACTTC	CASSFQRTEKYEQYF
.	.	TRBJ2-7	TRBV5-1	TGCGCCAGCAGCTTGGTCCCCGGGGGCCACTACGAGCAGTACTTC	CASSLVPGGHYEQYF
.	TRBD2	TRBJ2-1	TRBV11-1	TGTGCCAGCAGCCCTTCCGGGACTAGTTCCTACAATGAGCAGTTCTTC	CASSPSGTSSYNEQFF
.	.	TRBJ1-5	TRBV6-1	TGTGCCAGCAGTGAACCCCCTAGCAGGGGAAATCAGCCCCAGCATTTT	CASSEPPSRGNQPQHF
.	TRBD1	TRBJ1-5	TRBV28	TGTGCCAGCAGTTTTCGGCCGGGACAGGGGACAGATCAGCCCCAGCATTTT	CASSFRPGQGTDQPQHF
few	.	TRBJ1-3	TRBV5-1	TGCGCCAGCAGCTTGACAGGGTTTGGAAACACCATATATTTT	CASSLTGFGNTIYF
.	.	TRBJ2-1	TRBV14	TGTGCCAGCAGCCAAACGCCATGGGGATTCTCCTACAATGAGCAGTTCTTC	CASSQTPWGFSYNEQFF
.	TRBD2	TRBJ2-5	TRBV9	TGTGCCAGCAACCCGAGCGGGGGTATAGGCGAGACCCAGTACTTC	CASNPSGGIGETQYF
.	TRBD1	TRBJ1-4	TRBV4-1	TGCGCCAGCAGCCTAGAACTTGGACAGGGCTCCGAAAAACTGTTTTTT	CASSLELGQGSEKLFF
.	.	TRBJ1-5	TRBV2	TGTGCCAGCAGTGAATGGGGTTATAGCAATCAGCCCCAGCATTTT	CASSEWGYSNQPQHF
once	.	TRBJ1-1	TRBV20-1	TGCAGTGCTAGTTTGCCAGATTTGAACACTGAAGCTTTCTTT	CSASLPDLNTEAFF
.	.	TRBJ2-5	TRBV10-1	TGCGCCAGCAGTGTTGGAGGGGGCGGAGGAGAGACCCAGTACTTC	CASSVGGGGGETQYF
once	.	TRBJ1-5	TRBV27	TGTGCCAGCAAAAATGGGCAGGGGCTTCGGAGCAATCAGCCCCAGCATTTT	CASKNGQGLRSNQPQHF
.	.	TRBJ1-2	TRBV28	TGTGCCAGCAGCGGGACACCTAATAACTATGGCTACACCTTC	CASSGTPNNYGYTF
.	.	TRBJ1-5	TRBV28	TGTGCCAGCAGTCCCCGCCTCGGACTCTTGGGGGGGGCCCAGCCCCAGCATTTT	CASSPRLGLLGGAQPQHF
.	TRBD1	TRBJ2-3	TRBV4-3	TGCGCCAGCAGCCAGGACAGGTCACCCACAGATACGCAGTATTTT	CASSQDRSPTDTQYF
.	.	TRBJ1-5	TRBV28	TGTGCCAGCAGTTTTTCGGCTCAGCCCCAGCATTTT	CASSFSAQPQHF
.	TRBD1	TRBJ1-2	TRBV7-8	TGTGCCACCAAAATGGCGGGGACAGATCGGAGCTACACCTTC	CATKMAGTDRSYTF
.	TRBD1	TRBJ1-2	TRBV6-5	TGTGCCAGCAGAGACACAGGGGGCAGAAACTATGGCTACACCTTC	CASRDTGGRNYGYTF
.	.	TRBJ2-1	TRBV28	TGTGCCAGCAGCCCGACAGTCGGCCACAATGAGCAGTTCTTC	CASSPTVGHNEQFF
.	.	TRBJ1-2	TRBV20-1	TGCAGTGCTAGTCAACAGGAGAGGGGCTACACCTTC	CSASQQERGYTF
once	TRBD1	TRBJ1-5	TRBV19	TGTGCCAGTAGTATCAGATTAGGGGACAGGGGATCGCATTTT	CASSIRLGDRGSHF
.	.	TRBJ1-5	TRBV23-1	TGCGCCAGCAGTCGTGTGGACAATCAGCCCCAGCATTTT	CASSRVDNQPQHF
once	.	TRBJ2-2	TRBV25-1	TGTGCCAGCAGTGAATCTATCGGGACATTTACGAACACCGGGGAGCTGTTTTTT	CASSESIGTFTNTGELFF
.	TRBD1	TRBJ1-6	TRBV6-6	TGTGCCAGCACCTCGCAGGGGGCGGGGTTGATGTCACCCCTCCACTTT	CASTSQGAGLMSPLHF
.	.	TRBJ2-1	TRBV10-1	TGCGCCAGCAGTGAGTCGAGAGAGGGGAATGAGCAGTTCTTC	CASSESREGNEQFF
.	.	TRBJ2-1	TRBV27	TGTGCCAGCAGCCGTGGGAATGAGCAGTTCTTC	CASSRGNEQFF
few	TRBD1	TRBJ1-2	TRBV4-1	TGCGCCAGCAGCCAAGTCCTGGGACAGGGGGCTAGAGGCTACACCTTC	CASSQVLGQGARGYTF